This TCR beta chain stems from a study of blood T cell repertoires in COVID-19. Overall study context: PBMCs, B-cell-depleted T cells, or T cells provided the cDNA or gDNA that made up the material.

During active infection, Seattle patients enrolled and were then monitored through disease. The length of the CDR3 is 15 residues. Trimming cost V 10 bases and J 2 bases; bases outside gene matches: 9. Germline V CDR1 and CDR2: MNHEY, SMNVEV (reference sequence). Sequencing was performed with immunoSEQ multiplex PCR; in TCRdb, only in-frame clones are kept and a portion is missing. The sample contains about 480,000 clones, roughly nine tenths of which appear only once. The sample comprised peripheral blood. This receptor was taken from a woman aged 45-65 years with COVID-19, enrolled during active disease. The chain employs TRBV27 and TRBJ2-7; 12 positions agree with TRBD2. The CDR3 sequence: CATSITSGGTYEQYF. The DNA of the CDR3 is TGTGCCACATCCATCACTAGCGGGGGGACCTACGAGCAGTACTTC.